This is a list of T cell receptor beta chains from one sample in a study of T cell responses to AZD1222 COVID-19 vaccine. Profiled with immunoSEQ multiplex PCR; TCRdb holds only in-frame clones, not every one. The table shows 130,000 to 150,000 clones, with nearly 90% occurring only once. The sample consisted of peripheral blood, taken on day 0 of AZD1222 vaccination. Receptor source: an adult in good health. Each CDR3 is given with its conserved first and last residue. The D gene is left open where the match is weak. Not all rows give a size; the values are once, few, many and, for expanded clones, a class.

clone size,D gene,J gene,V gene,CDR3 protein,CDR3 DNA
NA,TRBD2,TRBJ2-7,TRBV6-5,CASSQGLAYYEQYF,TGTGCCAGCAGCCAGGGACTAGCGTACTACGAGCAGTACTTC
NA,NA,TRBJ2-5,TRBV18,CASSPQSVLGQETQYF,TGTGCCAGCTCACCCCAATCGGTGCTAGGGCAAGAGACCCAGTACTTC
NA,NA,TRBJ2-5,TRBV7-9,CASSLWTDQETQYF,TGTGCCAGCAGCTTGTGGACAGACCAAGAGACCCAGTACTTC
NA,NA,TRBJ1-1,TRBV27,CASKLKPAQANTEAFF,TGTGCCAGCAAACTGAAACCGGCTCAAGCGAACACTGAAGCTTTCTTT
NA,NA,TRBJ1-1,TRBV11-2,CASSLAGGGTEAFF,TGTGCCAGCAGCTTAGCGGGGGGCGGCACTGAAGCTTTCTTT
once,NA,TRBJ1-3,TRBV5-4,CASSSPRGGDYSGNTIYF,TGTGCCAGCAGCTCCCCCCGTGGTGGAGATTACTCTGGAAACACCATATATTTT
NA,NA,TRBJ2-1,TRBV4-3,CASSQDLGAGEQFF,TGCGCCAGCAGCCAGGACCTAGGGGCGGGTGAGCAGTTCTTC
NA,TRBD1,TRBJ2-5,TRBV7-2,CASTPGTGGGETQYF,TGTGCCAGTACTCCAGGGACAGGGGGGGGAGAGACCCAGTACTTC
NA,NA,TRBJ2-7,TRBV4-2,CASSQDGRAYEQYF,TGTGCCAGCAGCCAAGATGGGCGGGCCTACGAGCAGTACTTC
NA,NA,TRBJ2-7,TRBV5-3,CARSLLVRETAYEQYF,TGTGCCAGAAGCTTGCTGGTACGAGAGACTGCCTACGAGCAGTACTTC
NA,NA,TRBJ2-1,TRBV28,CASSFAEYWNNEQFF,TGTGCCAGCAGTTTCGCGGAATACTGGAACAATGAGCAGTTCTTC
NA,TRBD1,TRBJ2-7,TRBV5-1,CASSLDRGQGEQYF,TGCGCCAGCAGCTTGGACAGGGGCCAGGGGGAGCAGTACTTC
NA,NA,TRBJ2-1,TRBV11-3,CASSLQTSYNEQFF,TGTGCCAGCAGCTTACAGACGTCCTACAATGAGCAGTTCTTC
once,TRBD2,TRBJ2-7,TRBV6-2/TRBV6-3,CASSRLAESYEQYF,TGTGCCAGCAGTCGACTAGCGGAGTCCTACGAGCAGTACTTC
NA,TRBD1,TRBJ1-6,TRBV9,CASSRTGDNSPLHF,TGTGCCAGCAGCAGGACAGGGGACAATTCACCCCTCCACTTT
NA,NA,TRBJ1-2,TRBV18,CASSTRDSGYTF,TGTGCCAGCTCAACAAGGGACTCTGGCTACACCTTC
NA,TRBD2,TRBJ2-1,TRBV18,CASSRTSGRGEQFF,TGTGCCAGCTCAAGGACTAGCGGGAGGGGTGAGCAGTTCTTC
NA,TRBD1,TRBJ1-2,TRBV24-1,CATYGQGRYTF,TGTGCCACCTATGGACAGGGTCGGTACACCTTC
NA,NA,TRBJ1-5,TRBV18,CASSPQQGREPQHF,TGTGCCAGCTCACCACAACAGGGCCGGGAGCCCCAGCATTTT
NA,NA,TRBJ1-6,TRBV2,CASSEGAGDSPLHF,TGTGCCAGCAGTGAGGGGGCGGGGGACTCACCCCTCCACTTT
NA,TRBD2,TRBJ2-1,TRBV19,CASSIDGTSWGLMFF,TGTGCCAGTAGTATAGATGGGACTAGTTGGGGTTTAATGTTCTTC
NA,TRBD1,TRBJ1-2,TRBV13,CASSPRSGGKGYTF,TGTGCCAGCAGCCCAAGATCAGGGGGCAAAGGCTACACCTTC
NA,NA,TRBJ2-4,TRBV3-1/TRBV3-2,CASSQEPGGGPKNIQYF,TGTGCCAGCAGCCAAGAGCCAGGCGGAGGTCCCAAAAACATTCAGTACTTC
NA,TRBD1,TRBJ1-2,TRBV27,CASSWDSSYGYTF,TGTGCCAGCAGTTGGGACAGCTCCTATGGCTACACCTTC
NA,TRBD2,TRBJ2-7,TRBV14,CASSRGTSGSSWYEQYF,TGTGCCAGCAGCCGCGGGACTAGCGGGAGTTCTTGGTACGAGCAGTACTTC
NA,NA,TRBJ2-5,TRBV5-1,CASSLVGGQETQYF,TGCGCCAGCAGCTTGGTGGGCGGACAAGAGACCCAGTACTTC
once,NA,TRBJ2-7,TRBV6-2/TRBV6-3,CASSYWTPSYEQYF,TGTGCCAGCAGTTACTGGACCCCCTCCTACGAGCAGTACTTC
NA,NA,TRBJ1-6,TRBV27,CASSTYRSINNSPLHF,TGTGCCAGCAGTACCTACAGGAGTATCAATAATTCACCCCTCCACTTT
NA,NA,TRBJ1-1,TRBV12-3/TRBV12-4,CASSQGNTEAFF,TGTGCCAGCAGTCAAGGGAACACTGAAGCTTTCTTT
NA,NA,TRBJ1-2,TRBV9,CASTYGGNDEDGYTF,TGTGCCAGCACCTATGGAGGGAATGATGAAGATGGCTACACCTTC
NA,NA,TRBJ1-4,TRBV24-1,CATSDRQNNEKLFF,TGTGCCACCAGTGACCGACAGAATAATGAAAAACTGTTTTTT
NA,NA,TRBJ1-4,TRBV27,CASPIGTTTNEKLFF,TGTGCCAGCCCTATAGGCACAACAACTAATGAAAAACTGTTTTTT
NA,NA,TRBJ2-3,TRBV7-2,CASSLRDADTQYF,TGTGCCAGCAGCCTACGGGACGCAGATACGCAGTATTTT
NA,TRBD2,TRBJ2-1,TRBV2,CASSFSGSIWEQFF,TGTGCCAGCAGCTTTAGCGGGAGTATATGGGAGCAGTTCTTC
NA,NA,TRBJ1-2,TRBV4-3,CASSQGSGPYGYTF,TGCGCCAGCAGCCAAGGGAGTGGGCCGTATGGCTACACCTTC
NA,NA,TRBJ2-3,TRBV5-1,CASGSGSTDTQYF,TGCGCCAGTGGAAGCGGGAGCACAGATACGCAGTATTTT
NA,NA,TRBJ1-6,TRBV28,CASSLYRAGANSPLHF,TGTGCCAGCAGCCTCTACCGGGCTGGCGCTAATTCACCCCTCCACTTT
NA,TRBD1,TRBJ1-2,TRBV7-6,CASSERQGSPYGYTF,TGTGCCAGCAGCGAACGACAGGGTAGTCCCTATGGCTACACCTTC
NA,NA,TRBJ1-6,TRBV5-8,CASSLYGGEPNSPLHF,TGTGCCAGCAGCTTGTACGGGGGTGAGCCTAATTCACCCCTCCACTTT
NA,NA,TRBJ2-5,TRBV7-3,CASSLGGTPQETQYF,TGTGCCAGCAGCTTAGGGGGGACTCCACAAGAGACCCAGTACTTC
NA,TRBD2,TRBJ2-6,TRBV7-3,CASSPLLAGSSGANVLTF,TGTGCCAGCAGCCCCCTCTTAGCGGGAAGCTCTGGGGCCAACGTCCTGACTTTC
NA,TRBD1,TRBJ1-2,TRBV5-5,CASSSLGTDRFDYGYTF,TGTGCCAGCAGCTCTCTTGGGACAGATAGATTTGACTATGGCTACACCTTC
NA,TRBD2,TRBJ2-1,TRBV5-5,CASSPGLAGTPNEQFF,TGTGCCAGCAGCCCTGGGCTAGCGGGGACCCCGAATGAGCAGTTCTTC
NA,TRBD2,TRBJ2-1,TRBV7-2,CASSLVSSGLAGVGNEQFF,TGTGCCAGCAGCTTAGTTTCTTCAGGACTAGCGGGAGTTGGCAATGAGCAGTTCTTC
NA,NA,TRBJ1-5,TRBV7-9,CASSLESNQPQHF,TGTGCCAGCAGCTTAGAGAGCAATCAGCCCCAGCATTTT